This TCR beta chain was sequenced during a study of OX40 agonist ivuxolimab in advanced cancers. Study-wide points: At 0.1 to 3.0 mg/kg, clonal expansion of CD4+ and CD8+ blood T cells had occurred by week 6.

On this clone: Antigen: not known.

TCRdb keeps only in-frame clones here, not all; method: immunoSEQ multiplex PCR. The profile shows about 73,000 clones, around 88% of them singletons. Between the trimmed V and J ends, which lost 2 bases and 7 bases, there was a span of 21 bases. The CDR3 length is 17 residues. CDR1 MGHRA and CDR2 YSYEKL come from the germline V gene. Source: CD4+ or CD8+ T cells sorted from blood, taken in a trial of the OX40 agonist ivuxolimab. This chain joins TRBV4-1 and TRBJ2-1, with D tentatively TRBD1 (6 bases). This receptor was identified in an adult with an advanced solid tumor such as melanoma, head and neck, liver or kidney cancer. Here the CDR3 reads CASSQSPRDIGRNEQFF. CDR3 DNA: TGCGCCAGCAGCCAAAGCCCCCGGGACATCGGGCGGAATGAGCAGTTCTTC.